This TCR beta chain was sequenced during a study of blood T cell repertoires in COVID-19. The assay was immunoSEQ multiplex PCR, and TCRdb's table has in-frame clones only and misses some. The sample has some 65,000 clones, roughly 86% seen once. This CDR3 contains 18 residues. The germline V gene has CDR1 MRHNA and CDR2 SNTAGT. V dropped 3 bases and J dropped 3; count of bases not matched to a gene: 14. The sample was peripheral blood. The receptor comes from a man aged 35 to 55 with COVID-19, enrolled during active disease. This chain joins TRBV6-4 and TRBJ1-5; 7 positions match TRBD1. The CDR3 loop is CASSDRMRGRGPNQPQHF. The CDR3 region has the DNA TGTGCCAGCAGTGATCGAATGAGGGGAAGGGGGCCCAATCAGCCCCAGCATTTT.